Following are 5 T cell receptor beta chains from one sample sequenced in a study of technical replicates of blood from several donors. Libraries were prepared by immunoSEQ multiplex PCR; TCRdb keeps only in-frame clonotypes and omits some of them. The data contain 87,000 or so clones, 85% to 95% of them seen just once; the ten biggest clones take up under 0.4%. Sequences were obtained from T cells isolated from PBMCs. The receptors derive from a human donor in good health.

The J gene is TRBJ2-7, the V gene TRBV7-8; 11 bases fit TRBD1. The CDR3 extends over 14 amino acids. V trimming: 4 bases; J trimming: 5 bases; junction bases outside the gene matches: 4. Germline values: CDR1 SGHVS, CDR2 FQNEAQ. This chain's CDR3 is CASSWGQGGNEQYF. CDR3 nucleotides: TGTGCCAGCAGCTGGGGACAGGGGGGTAACGAGCAGTACTTC.

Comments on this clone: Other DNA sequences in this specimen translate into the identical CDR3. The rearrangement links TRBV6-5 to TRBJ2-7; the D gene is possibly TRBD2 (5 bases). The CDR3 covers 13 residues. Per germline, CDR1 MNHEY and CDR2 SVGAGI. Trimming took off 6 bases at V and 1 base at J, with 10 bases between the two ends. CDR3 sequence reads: CASSPGLSYEQYF. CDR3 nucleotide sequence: TGTGCCAGCAGCCCGGGATTATCCTACGAGCAGTACTTC.

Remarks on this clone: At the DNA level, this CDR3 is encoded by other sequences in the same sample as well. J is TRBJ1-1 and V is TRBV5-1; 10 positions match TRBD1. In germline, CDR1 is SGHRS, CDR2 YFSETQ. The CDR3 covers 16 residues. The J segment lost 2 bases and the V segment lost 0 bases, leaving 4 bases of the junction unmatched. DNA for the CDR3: TGCGCCAGCAGCTTGGCCTGGGACAGGGGAAACACTGAAGCTTTCTTT. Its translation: CASSLAWDRGNTEAFF.

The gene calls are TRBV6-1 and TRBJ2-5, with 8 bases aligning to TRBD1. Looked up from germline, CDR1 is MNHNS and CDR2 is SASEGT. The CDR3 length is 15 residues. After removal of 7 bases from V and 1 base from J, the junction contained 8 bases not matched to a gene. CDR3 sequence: CASTRLDRAQETQYF. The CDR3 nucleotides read TGTGCCAGCACGCGCTTGGACAGGGCCCAAGAGACCCAGTACTTC.

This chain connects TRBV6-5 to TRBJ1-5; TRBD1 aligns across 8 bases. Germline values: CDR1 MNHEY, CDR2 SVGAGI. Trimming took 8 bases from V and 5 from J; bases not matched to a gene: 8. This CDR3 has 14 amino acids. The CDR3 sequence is CASSRDRRYQPQHF. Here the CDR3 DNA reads TGTGCCAGCTCTCGGGACAGGAGATATCAGCCCCAGCATTTT.